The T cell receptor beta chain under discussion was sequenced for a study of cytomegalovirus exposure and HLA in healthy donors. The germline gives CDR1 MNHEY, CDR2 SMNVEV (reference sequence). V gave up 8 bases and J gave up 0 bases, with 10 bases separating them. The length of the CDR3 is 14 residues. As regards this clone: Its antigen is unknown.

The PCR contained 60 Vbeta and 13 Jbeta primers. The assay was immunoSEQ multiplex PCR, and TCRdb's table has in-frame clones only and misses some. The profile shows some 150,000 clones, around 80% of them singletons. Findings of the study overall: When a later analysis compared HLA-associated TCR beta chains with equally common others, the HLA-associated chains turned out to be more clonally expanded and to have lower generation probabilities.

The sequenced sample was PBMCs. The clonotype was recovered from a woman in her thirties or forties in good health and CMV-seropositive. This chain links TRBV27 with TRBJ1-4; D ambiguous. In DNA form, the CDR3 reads TGTGCCAGCTCCCGGGGTACAACTAATGAAAAACTGTTTTTT. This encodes CASSRGTTNEKLFF.